A single T cell receptor (beta chain) is shown here with its context. Its antigen remains undetermined. No base-level quality is on record; no much larger clone is a single base apart. This entry comes from a study of blood T cell repertoires in COVID-19 (TCRdb year 2020). About the full investigation: Collaborator samples came from the United States, Italy and Spain and covered acute and convalescent phases of COVID-19. The prospective study material was composed of cDNA or gDNA derived from T cells, B-cell-depleted T cells, or PBMCs. Subjects who had been exposed to COVID-19, were actively infected with it, or had recovered from it provided the deeply sampled blood TCRbeta repertoires that made up the dataset. The repertoires were released in a freely available public database meant as a resource for research on the immune response to SARS-CoV-2. Samples were obtained from the ongoing ImmuneRACE study (first 160 participants) and from over a thousand subjects provided by 6 global collaborators. A de-identified subject ID, COVID-19 status, age in years and sex were almost always included in the sample metadata. Where HLA class I and class II types were available, the types were taken from metadata supplied by the sample provider, not from assay-based typing. General conclusions and limits of the study: The quantity of clinical and demographic metadata differed by source and by participant and was supplied without curation.

Collaborating institutions collected whole blood in K2EDTA tubes following their own protocols. For TCRbeta analysis, collaborator samples were shipped as frozen whole blood, as isolated PBMCs, or as DNA extracted from either sample type. The germline V gene yields SGHTA for CDR1 and FQGNSA for CDR2. At the junction V is shortened by 1 base and J by 7 bases; bases outside the gene matches: 10. Including cysteine and phenylalanine, the CDR3 has 16 amino acids. The read is trimmed to its CDR3 DNA, 48 bases read in frame from base 1. The immunoSEQ Assay, a bias-controlled multiplex PCR, was used to amplify TCRbeta CDR3 regions from genomic DNA. Processing in the source paper ran as follows. The number of nucleated cells in each sample was estimated by amplification of reference gene primers within the assay. To quantify the absolute abundance of each unique TCRbeta CDR3 rearrangement, sequence reads were collapsed and filtered. For each sample, productive Simpson clonality was calculated as the square root of Simpson's diversity index over productive rearrangements. The immuneACCESS repertoire file appears here via TCRdb, limited to in-frame rearrangements. These files lack a portion of the clones; in checked studies, under half of the deficit traces to unresolved V genes, and the cause of the others is not known. The V and J calls and clone size were taken over from that table, and D and trimming were inferred from the DNA. This sample gives roughly 110,000 clones in total; around 82% of them show up just once. The leading ten clones occupy about 4% of the sample.

The receptor comes from a human donor in a cohort sampled during active COVID-19. The chain uses TRBV7-2 and TRBJ2-7; a stretch of 10 junction bases matches TRBD2. What was sequenced was peripheral blood. The DNA sequence reads TGTGCCAGCAGCTTAGACAGGACTAGCGGCATAGGGGAGCAGTACTTC. It is translated as CASSLDRTSGIGEQYF.